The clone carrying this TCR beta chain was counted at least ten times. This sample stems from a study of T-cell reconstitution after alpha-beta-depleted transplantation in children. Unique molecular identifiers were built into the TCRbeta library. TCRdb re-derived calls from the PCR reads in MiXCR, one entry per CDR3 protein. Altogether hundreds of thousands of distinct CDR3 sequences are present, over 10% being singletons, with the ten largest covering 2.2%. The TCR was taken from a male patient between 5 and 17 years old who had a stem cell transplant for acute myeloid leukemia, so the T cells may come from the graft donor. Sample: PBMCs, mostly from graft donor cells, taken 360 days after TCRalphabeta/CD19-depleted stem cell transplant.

CDR3 residues: CSRASGRNTGELFF. The CDR3 bases are TGCAGCCGCGCTAGCGGGAGAAACACCGGGGAGCTGTTTTTT. The chain couples TRBV29-1 to TRBJ2-2; 10 bases are a match to TRBD2. There are 14 residues in the CDR3. The germline CDR1 and CDR2 sequences are SQVTM and ANQGSEA. Trimming cost V 8 bases and J 2 bases; bases outside gene matches: 5.